Listed here is a single TCR beta chain. The target of this receptor is not known. Qualities for individual bases were not recorded, and no much larger clone is one base off. CDR1 and CDR2 (SGHAT, FQNNGV) derive from the germline V gene. The CDR3, cysteine through phenylalanine, is 16 amino acids long. Of all the DNA, just the CDR3 is kept, 48 bases in frame from base 1. Clipping removes 1 base from V and 5 bases from J, with 9 as the unmatched junction base count. This record comes from a study of neoadjuvant anti-PD-1 for oral cavity cancer (dated by TCRdb to the early 2020s). In terms of the full investigation: Before undergoing curative-intent surgical resection, most patients got three to four biweekly nivolumab doses at 3 mg/kg. The parent correlative cohort had about a dozen patients and a response rate of 30% to 35%. Patients who did not progress were given a fourth nivolumab dose at about day 43 and had definitive surgical resection on days 50-56. Under RECIST 1.1, a patient counted as a responder if showing complete response, partial response or stable disease, and as a non-responder if showing progression.

Overall study outcomes, separate from this receptor: After neoadjuvant nivolumab, significantly higher T cell clonality (Gini index) was found within PBMCs in non-responders than in responders. A higher pretreatment blood Treg/Th17 ratio correlated with both higher pretreatment blood TCRbeta clonality and lower post-treatment tumor TCRbeta clonality. Only a few patients per response group were included in the TCR analyses, and the authors called for validation in larger cohorts.

The time point tag for this specimen amounts to: after neoadjuvant nivolumab, at surgical resection. The patients had newly diagnosed stage II-IVA oral cavity squamous cell carcinoma and had not received any prior systemic or radiation treatment. Everyone in the cohort had locally advanced, HPV-negative oral cavity squamous cell carcinoma. Peripheral blood mononuclear cells were analyzed directly, without maintenance or expansion in culture. Samples came from a longitudinal correlative study of a single-arm phase II trial of neoadjuvant nivolumab in oral cavity squamous cell carcinoma. Subject-matched pre- and post-treatment PBMCs and tumors from three responders and three non-responders were subjected to genomic DNA-based TCRbeta sequencing. Peripheral blood mononuclear cells were collected once before nivolumab treatment and again after treatment, at the time of surgery. The Maxwell RSC DNA from Cells kit was used to extract genomic DNA from PBMCs.

For deep sequencing, each PBMC sample was run in six replicates, with libraries mostly built from about 500 ng of input genomic DNA. The immunoSEQ hsTCRbeta kit was used to prepare TCRbeta libraries, following the manufacturer's instructions. An Illumina NovaSeq 6000 S4 flow cell was used to sequence the final libraries, which had first been combined to 3 nM. The original pipeline was this. The immunoSEQ Analyzer handled quality control and preprocessing of the raw data. The analysis was restricted to productive rearrangements, with each unique CDR3 amino acid sequence defining a clonotype. Using the R package tcR, the researchers computed the Gini-Simpson index as their estimate of repertoire clonality. Student's t test was used to compare Gini indices, and Pearson correlation was used to assess associations with tumor size change. Sourced from immuneACCESS, this table was stored by TCRdb with only in-frame sequences that have V and J called. A share of the clones is absent; for the studies checked, an unresolved V gene accounts for under half, and the remainder has no known explanation. V, J and clone size derive from that table, while D and trimming were established from the DNA sequence. The sample profile shows fewer than 8,000 clones; approximately 62% of them were found once. Approximately 3% of the sample is held by the ten biggest clonotypes.

The sequences come from PBMCs, collected after nivolumab (anti-PD-1) treatment. The rearrangement combines TRBV11-2 with TRBJ2-5; the junction holds 8 bases that match TRBD2. This receptor was taken from a person between 35 and 79 years old with oral cavity squamous cell carcinoma. The CDR3 protein sequence reads: CASSLVIGGASETQYF. The DNA sequence reads TGTGCCAGCAGCTTAGTAATCGGGGGGGCATCGGAGACCCAGTACTTC. Supplemented by the reference TRBV11-2 and TRBJ2-5 proteins around the CDR3, the complete variable domain is EAGVAQSPRYKIIEKRQSVAFWCNPISGHATLYWYQQILGQGPKLLIQFQNNGVVDDSQLPKDRFSAERLKGVDSTLKIQPAKLEDSAVYLCASSLVIGGASETQYFGPGTRLLVL.